This T cell receptor (beta chain) is from a study of CD8 T cells in Susac syndrome. This CDR3 has 11 amino acids. Trimming cost V 2 bases and J 7 bases, with 5 bases left between them. Germline CDR1 and CDR2: MGHDK and SYGVNS. RNA amounts of roughly 0.5 to 1 ug underwent reverse transcription with random hexamers. Amplification of TCR beta CDR3 spanned 54 Vbeta and 13 Jbeta via immunoSEQ multiplex PCR. MiXCR, run by TCRdb on the immunoSEQ multiplex PCR reads, gives a single entry per CDR3 protein. The repertoire includes just over 150,000 distinct CDR3 sequences, 85% to 95% of them detected once, and 0.16% sits in the top ten. Negative magnetic isolation gave CD8+ and CD4+ cells; FACS enriched CD8+ TEMRA.

The chain employs TRBV25-1 and TRBJ1-2; unclear D gene. Source material: CD4+ T cells from PBMCs. The sequence was obtained from a human donor with Susac syndrome. As DNA, the CDR3 is TGTGCCAGCAGTGAAAATGGTGGCTACACCTTC. As protein: CASSENGGYTF.